This T cell receptor beta chain is from a study of shared clonotypes between healthy human individuals. As for the study in general: Aged 18 to 49, the donors were two women and three men.

Over several immunoSEQ plates, each subset's genomic DNA was distributed in even portions. Measured with immunoSEQ multiplex PCR; TCRdb has only the in-frame clones, and not every one. The sample carries more than 2 million clones, over 85% recorded once. Selected positively for CCR7 and CD45RO-negative, naive CD8 cells excluded terminally differentiated effector memory CD45RA+ cells. CDR3 size: 15 residues. V lost 0 bases and J 4 bases, leaving 12 bases between the germline ends. CDR1 and CDR2 (germline): SGHDT, YYEEEE. Sequencing used naive CD8+ T cells from PBMCs. V and J are TRBV5-6 and TRBJ2-3, with D maybe TRBD2 (5 bases). This receptor was taken from a man between 18 and 29 years old in good health. Some clones in this sample may be carry-over from other donors' samples. CDR3 DNA: TGTGCCAGCAGCTTGGCCGGGAATAGCCCAGATACGCAGTATTTT. Protein product: CASSLAGNSPDTQYF.